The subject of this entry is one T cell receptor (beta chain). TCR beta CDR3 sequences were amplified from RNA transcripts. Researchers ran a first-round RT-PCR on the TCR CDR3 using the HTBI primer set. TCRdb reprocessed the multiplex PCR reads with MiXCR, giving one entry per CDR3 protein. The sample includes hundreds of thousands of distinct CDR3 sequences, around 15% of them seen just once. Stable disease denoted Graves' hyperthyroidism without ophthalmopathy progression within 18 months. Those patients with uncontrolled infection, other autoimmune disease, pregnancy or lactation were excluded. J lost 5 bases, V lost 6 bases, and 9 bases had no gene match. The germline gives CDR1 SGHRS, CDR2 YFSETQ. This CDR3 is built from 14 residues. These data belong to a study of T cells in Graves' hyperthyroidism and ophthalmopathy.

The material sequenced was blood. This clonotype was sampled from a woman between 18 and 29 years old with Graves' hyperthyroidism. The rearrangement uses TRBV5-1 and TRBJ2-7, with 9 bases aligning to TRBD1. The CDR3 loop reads CASKYDRGDDEQYF. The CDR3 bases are TGCGCCAGCAAATATGACAGGGGGGACGACGAGCAGTACTTC.